These 16 T cell receptor beta chains came from one sample sequenced in a study of cytomegalovirus exposure and HLA in healthy donors. Primers: 60 Vbeta forward and 13 Jbeta reverse. Clones were sequenced by immunoSEQ multiplex PCR, and TCRdb holds only the in-frame ones, with some missing. The repertoire has more than 95,000 clones, 83% of them found once; the top ten carry 5% to 6.5%. The sequenced sample consisted of PBMCs. Source of these receptors: a man younger than 35 in good health and CMV-seronegative.

The rearrangement joins TRBV2 to TRBJ1-1, with 8 nucleotides matching TRBD1. The CDR3 has 12 amino acids. Per the germline V gene, CDR1 is SNHLY and CDR2 is FYNNEI. With 6 bases clipped from V and 6 bases from J, the junction kept 3 bases outside the gene matches. CDR3 protein: CASRQGVAEAFF. As DNA, the CDR3 is TGTGCCAGCAGACAGGGGGTGGCTGAAGCTTTCTTT. Based on the CDR3 plus reference TRBV2 and TRBJ1-1, the full variable domain is EPEVTQTPSHQVTQMGQEVILRCVPISNHLYFYWYRQILGQKVEFLVSFYNNEISEKSEIFDDQFSVERPDGSNFTLKIRSTKLEDSAMYFCASRQGVAEAFFGQGTRLTVV.

The V and J genes are TRBV4-3 and TRBJ1-5; D gene unclear. V dropped 0 bases and J dropped 1 base, with 10 bases sitting between them. Germline loops: CDR1 LGHNA, CDR2 YSLEER. The CDR3 covers 16 residues. The CDR3 DNA is TGCGCCAGCAGCCAAGAGTTCCGAGGGAGCAATCAGCCCCAGCATTTT. This codes for CASSQEFRGSNQPQHF.

V is TRBV5-1 and J is TRBJ2-7; 7 nucleotides match TRBD2. Per the germline V gene, CDR1 is SGHRS and CDR2 is YFSETQ. This CDR3 spans 15 amino acids. V dropped 0 bases and J dropped 6; count of bases not matched to a gene: 9. The CDR3 loop is CASSLGAGEGREQYF. The CDR3 coding sequence is TGCGCCAGCAGCTTGGGGGCCGGGGAGGGTCGCGAGCAGTACTTC.

The chain uses TRBV28 and TRBJ1-2, with TRBD1 matching over 11 bases. Germline assignment: CDR1 MDHEN and CDR2 SYDVKM. The CDR3 contains 16 residues. V lost 4 bases and J lost 8; bases outside the gene matches: 12. The CDR3 nucleotides read TGTGCCAGCAGTTGGGAGGGGACAGGGGGGAGAGGCGGCTACACCTTC. Encoded protein: CASSWEGTGGRGGYTF.

This clone was found a few times. The V gene is TRBV6-5, the J gene TRBJ2-3; D perhaps matches TRBD2 (6 bases). This CDR3 contains 15 residues. Germline V gives CDR1 MNHEY, CDR2 SVGAGI. The ends were cut back, 1 base at V and 0 bases at J, with 8 bases in the middle. This CDR3 is CASSYLAVSTDTQYF. CDR3 nucleotide sequence: TGTGCCAGCAGTTACTTAGCGGTTAGCACAGATACGCAGTATTTT.

The J gene is TRBJ1-5, the V gene TRBV7-9; D not certain. CDR1 is SEHNR, CDR2 FQNEAQ, per germline (reference sequence). CDR3 size: 14 residues. Trimming took 4 bases from V and 3 from J, leaving 10 bases between them. In nucleotides, the CDR3 is TGTGCCAGCAGCTCTTGGACTTTCAATCAGCCCCAGCATTTT. Translated, it gives CASSSWTFNQPQHF.

The rearrangement joins TRBV28 to TRBJ2-7, with 10 nucleotides matching TRBD2. Per germline, CDR1 MDHEN and CDR2 SYDVKM. The CDR3 runs to 18 residues. With 6 bases clipped from V and 3 bases from J, the junction kept 17 bases outside the gene matches. The DNA for the CDR3 is TGTGCCAGCAGCTCCCATTCCGCAAGCGGGAGGGATCTCTACGAGCAGTACTTC. Amino acids: CASSSHSASGRDLYEQYF. The complete variable domain, with remaining parts taken from reference TRBV28 and TRBJ2-7, reads DVKVTQSSRYLVKRTGEKVFLECVQDMDHENMFWYRQDPGLGLRLIYFSYDVKMKEKGDIPEGYSVSREKKERFSLILESASTNQTSMYLCASSSHSASGRDLYEQYFGPGTRLTVT.

V gene TRBV4-3 combines with J gene TRBJ2-1; D unresolved. CDR1 LGHNA and CDR2 YSLEER come from the germline V gene. V lost 0 bases and J lost 6, with 18 bases in between. The CDR3 consists of 17 residues. The CDR3 region has the DNA TGCGCCAGCAGCCAAGATGGAGCGTTCAAGGCGGCCAATGAGCAGTTCTTC. Translated: CASSQDGAFKAANEQFF.

The chain couples TRBV4-3 to TRBJ2-1, with 7 bases matching TRBD2. The CDR3 runs 17 residues. Germline V gives CDR1 LGHNA, CDR2 YSLEER. Germline trimming cut 0 bases from V and 5 bases from J; bases unmatched to any gene: 10. The CDR3 DNA reads TGCGCCAGCAGCCAAGATCGTGGAGGGAGGGCTCACAATGAGCAGTTCTTC. It translates to CASSQDRGGRAHNEQFF.

The J gene is TRBJ1-2, the V gene TRBV5-1; 7 nucleotides match TRBD1. Unmatched junction bases numbered 5, after V lost 0 bases and J lost 6 bases. Germline values: CDR1 SGHRS, CDR2 YFSETQ. The CDR3 is 14 amino acids. The CDR3 coding sequence is TGCGCCAGCAGCTTGGATACAGGGGCCGATGGCTACACCTTC. Its protein is CASSLDTGADGYTF.

The rearrangement links TRBV13 to TRBJ2-3; no clear D gene. Germline CDR1 PRHDT, CDR2 FYEKMQ (reference sequence). The CDR3 is 14 residues long. Trimming shortened V by 0 bases and J by 2 bases, and 6 bases separated the two germline ends. This CDR3 is CASSLGLNTDTQYF. The CDR3 DNA sequence: TGTGCCAGCAGCTTAGGACTAAACACAGATACGCAGTATTTT.

The chain links TRBV18 to TRBJ1-1; possible D gene TRBD1, 5 bases. This CDR3 has 12 amino acids. CDR1 and CDR2 (germline): KGHSH, LQKENI. Trimming stripped 8 bases from V and 7 bases from J, with 14 bases between. CDR3 sequence (DNA): TGTGCCAGCCACCTCGGGGGGGGTGAAGCTTTCTTT. It is translated as CASHLGGGEAFF.

The chain combines TRBV9 with TRBJ1-1, with a tentative D call TRBD1 (6 bases). The CDR3 is 14 residues long. Germline lookup yields CDR1 SGDLS and CDR2 YYNGEE. V lost 2 bases to trimming and J lost 1 base, with 9 bases between them. In DNA, the CDR3 is TGTGCCAGCAGCGTCGGACAGCAGAACACTGAAGCTTTCTTT. This codes for CASSVGQQNTEAFF.

This clone was seen a handful of times. The chain employs TRBV6-6 and TRBJ2-6, with TRBD2 as a possible D gene (6 bases). From germline, CDR1 is MNHNY and CDR2 SVGAGI (reference sequence). Deletions cut 10 bases from V and 1 base from J, with 11 bases between. The CDR3 contains 14 residues. CDR3 sequence: CATDGGSGANVLTF. The CDR3 coding sequence is TGTGCCACCGACGGGGGATCTGGGGCCAACGTCCTGACTTTC.

The chain combines TRBV7-8 with TRBJ2-7, with 7 bases aligning to TRBD2. The germline CDR1 and CDR2 sequences are SGHVS and FQNEAQ. This CDR3 spans 14 amino acids. The V gene end was trimmed by 8 bases and the J gene end by 3 bases; junction bases not matched to a gene: 10. The CDR3, as DNA: TGTGCCAGCCTCTCCGGCCCGGGAGGCTACGAGCAGTACTTC. Translating it yields CASLSGPGGYEQYF.

The chain has TRBV7-9 and TRBJ1-3, with D maybe TRBD1 (5 bases). Trimming pared 8 bases from V and 0 bases from J, leaving 17 bases between. CDR1 SEHNR and CDR2 FQNEAQ come from the germline V gene (reference sequence). The CDR3 contains 16 residues. CDR3 sequence: CASSPRGLASGNTIYF. The CDR3, as DNA: TGTGCCAGCTCCCCTAGGGGTTTGGCCTCTGGAAACACCATATATTTT.